The present T cell receptor (beta chain) was sequenced within a study of cytomegalovirus exposure and HLA in healthy donors. Regarding the study as a whole: Later analysis associated a missense DCLRE1C variant with TCR beta V- and J-gene trimming. Across donors, sequencing depth was assumed by presence/absence analyses to be roughly uniform. Altogether, 150 to 200 TCR beta chains were recorded as cytomegalovirus-associated. What TCR beta sequences reportedly achieved was accurate prediction of HLA-A and HLA-B alleles in most subjects.

The PCR contained 60 Vbeta and 13 Jbeta primers. Measured with immunoSEQ multiplex PCR; TCRdb has only the in-frame clones, and not every one. This repertoire shows about 100,000 clones, 79% found once; its top ten account for around 3%. There are a few counts of this clone. What it binds is unknown. After removal of 5 bases from V and 1 base from J, the junction contained 3 bases not matched to a gene. Per the germline V gene, CDR1 is SEHNR and CDR2 is FQNEAQ (reference sequence). The CDR3 is 14 residues long. The sample consisted of PBMCs. The TCR was taken from a woman aged 40 to 50 in good health and CMV-seronegative. The V and J genes are TRBV7-9 and TRBJ2-7, with 9 bases lining up with TRBD1. The CDR3 region is CASSGTGSSYEQYF. DNA of the CDR3: TGTGCCAGCAGCGGGACAGGGTCGTCCTACGAGCAGTACTTC.